These 6 T cell receptor beta chains were all obtained from the same sample, sequenced in a study of blood T cells in healthy people across ages. A J-beta primer mix and a sample-barcoded 5' primer were used in a second PCR of about 7 to 12 cycles. One entry per CDR3 protein results from TCRdb running MiXCR on the 5' RACE reads. This table has around 1,000,000 distinct CDR3 sequences, approximately 26% appearing once. This sample was also put to use in a study of T cells of mothers and their children.

Sequenced material: blood. These receptors were obtained from a girl between 2 and 10 years old in good health.

Regarding this clonotype: An end of the junction does not agree with germline; a read error may underlie this. The V and J genes are TRBV15 and TRBJ2-4, with D possibly being TRBD2 (5 bases). The CDR3 covers 13 residues. The germline gives CDR1 LNHNV, CDR2 YYDKDF (reference sequence). CDR3 sequence (DNA): TGTGCCACCAGCTCATGGGAGAGCAGGTTGGGCCTCTTC. Its translation is CATSSWESRLGLF.

This clonotype was counted between two and nine times. The chain is built from TRBV7-9 and TRBJ1-2, with D unclear. CDR1 is SEHNR, CDR2 FQNEAQ, per germline (reference sequence). The CDR3 totals 13 residues. The CDR3 DNA reads TGTGCTCAGGAGGGTGAAGCTAACTATGGCTACACCTTC. Translated: CAQEGEANYGYTF.

This clonotype was detected many times. This chain connects TRBV6-5 to TRBJ1-4, with D possibly matching TRBD1 (5 bases). Looked up from germline, CDR1 is MNHEY and CDR2 is SVGAGI. Trimming stripped 8 bases from V and 6 bases from J, with 13 bases between. This CDR3 comprises 13 residues. DNA of the CDR3: TGTGCCAGCTTCGGGGGGAAGGATGAAAAACTGTTTTTT. Residues: CASFGGKDEKLFF.

Details on this clonotype: At one end, the junction sequence differs from germline, possibly due to a read error. The CDR3 coding sequence is TGCGCCAGCAGCTTGGAAAACGGCGGTTACAACGAGCAGTTCTTC. It codes for CASSLENGGYNEQFF. This chain connects TRBV5-1 to TRBJ2-7; D call uncertain. The closer fit of TRBJ2-1 to the DNA end suggests the J call may be wrong. The CDR3 contains 15 residues. Per the germline V gene, CDR1 is SGHRS and CDR2 is YFSETQ.

This clonotype was detected a few times. The J gene is TRBJ2-5, the V gene TRBV12-3 or TRBV12-4, with D perhaps TRBD2 (6 bases). The J call could be wrong; TRBJ2-1 is a better fit for the DNA end. This CDR3 is 16 amino acids long. In nucleotides, the CDR3 is TGTGCCAGCAGTTTTCCGGGACTCTCTACTCTTAATGAGCAGTTCTTC. It is translated as CASSFPGLSTLNEQFF.

The chain uses TRBV15 and TRBJ2-5; TRBD1 matches 7 bases. V lost 5 bases to trimming and J lost 7 bases; unmatched junction nucleotides: 10. The CDR3 has 14 residues. In germline, CDR1 is LNHNV, CDR2 YYDKDF (reference sequence). CDR3 DNA: TGTGCCACCAGCCAAACCGGGACAGTAGGGACCCAGTACTTC. It is translated as CATSQTGTVGTQYF. The whole variable domain, filled in from reference TRBV15 and TRBJ2-5, reads DAMVIQNPRYQVTQFGKPVTLSCSQTLNHNVMYWYQQKSSQAPKLLFHYYDKDFNNEADTPDNFQSRRPNTSFCFLDIRSPGLGDTAMYLCATSQTGTVGTQYFGPGTRLLVL.